The 14 T cell receptor beta chains presented below share a single source sample, sequenced in a study of T-cell reconstitution after alpha-beta-depleted transplantation in children. The TCRbeta library incorporated unique molecular identifiers. TCRdb fed the PCR reads into MiXCR, producing one record per CDR3 protein. The data hold roughly 340,000 distinct CDR3 sequences, with about 16% observed a single time. The specimen comprised PBMCs, mostly from graft donor cells, sampled 360 days after TCRalphabeta/CD19-depleted stem cell transplant. The receptors derive from a male patient between 2 and 10 years old who had a stem cell transplant for acute lymphoblastic leukemia, so the T cells may come from the graft donor.

A few counts support this clonotype. The rearrangement links TRBV7-8 to TRBJ2-5, with 10 bases that match TRBD2. The CDR3 has 16 residues. From germline, CDR1 is SGHVS and CDR2 FQNEAQ. Germline trimming cut 5 bases from V and 1 base from J; bases unmatched to any gene: 7. The CDR3 DNA is TGTGCCAGCAGCCGTCCAGCGGGAGGGTTCCAAGAGACCCAGTACTTC. Encoded protein: CASSRPAGGFQETQYF.

The genes are TRBV20-1 and TRBJ2-6; D call uncertain. The CDR3 loop spans 16 amino acids. V was trimmed by 5 bases and J by 0 bases, leaving 14 bases between them. Germline assignment: CDR1 DFQATT and CDR2 SNEGSKA (reference sequence). The chain's CDR3 is CSAGPIQISGANVLTF. CDR3 DNA sequence: TGCAGTGCTGGTCCAATACAGATCTCTGGGGCCAACGTCCTGACTTTC.

This clonotype turned up a few times. V is TRBV24-1 and J is TRBJ1-5; 7 bases map to TRBD1. This CDR3 has 13 amino acids. V shed 7 bases, J shed 1 base, and the junction held 0 bases outside the gene matches. Per germline, CDR1 KGHDR and CDR2 SFDVKD. The CDR3 sequence is CATRGQSNQPQHF. In nucleotides, the CDR3 is TGTGCCACCAGGGGACAGAGCAATCAGCCCCAGCATTTT.

This clonotype was detected ten times or more. CDR3 in DNA: TGCAGTGCTAGAGATTGGGCGGCCATGGTCTACAATGAGCAGTTCTTC. Protein: CSARDWAAMVYNEQFF. The genes are TRBV20-1 and TRBJ2-1, with D unclear. The ends were cut back, 0 bases at V and 3 bases at J, with 15 bases in the middle. Per germline, CDR1 DFQATT and CDR2 SNEGSKA (reference sequence). The CDR3 sequence is 16 residues long.

A few counts support this clonotype. The CDR3 loop is CASSLGAGESSYEQYF. The DNA for the CDR3 is TGTGCCAGCAGCTTAGGGGCGGGAGAAAGCTCCTACGAGCAGTACTTC. The chain employs TRBV7-4 and TRBJ2-7; 7 bases align to TRBD2. CDR1 and CDR2 from the germline V gene are SGHVT and SQSDAQ. With 1 base clipped from V and 0 bases from J, the junction kept 6 bases outside the gene matches. The CDR3 has 16 residues.

The rearrangement uses TRBV5-1 and TRBJ2-1; 11 bases line up with TRBD2. The CDR3 has 15 amino acids. Trimming took 4 bases from V and 9 from J; bases not matched to a gene: 9. The germline gives CDR1 SGHRS, CDR2 YFSETQ. This CDR3 is CASSIAGGPGSEQFF. The CDR3 DNA follows: TGCGCCAGCAGCATAGCGGGAGGGCCGGGATCTGAGCAGTTCTTC.

This clonotype was found a few times. This sequence joins TRBV5-1 and TRBJ1-5; the match to TRBD1 covers 7 bases. This CDR3 has 15 residues. V gave up 6 bases and J gave up 11 bases; unmatched junction bases: 17. Germline V gene lookup returns CDR1 SGHRS and CDR2 YFSETQ. CDR3: CASTGVQGDRMAQHF. The CDR3 DNA is TGCGCCAGCACGGGGGTCCAGGGGGACCGGATGGCCCAGCATTTT.

This chain joins TRBV11-1 and TRBJ2-5; TRBD2 aligns across 10 bases. The V gene end was trimmed by 5 bases and the J gene end by 3 bases; junction bases not matched to a gene: 18. The CDR3 extends over 19 amino acids. The germline CDR1 and CDR2 sequences are SGHAT and FQDESV (reference sequence). The CDR3 sequence is CASSQDLGRAGLAEETQYF. The DNA of the CDR3 is TGTGCCAGCAGCCAGGACTTGGGACGTGCTGGACTAGCGGAAGAGACCCAGTACTTC.

This clonotype has at least ten counts. The gene calls are TRBV9 and TRBJ2-5, with 7 bases identical to TRBD2. CDR1 is SGDLS and CDR2 is YYNGEE in the germline V gene. CDR3 length equals 15 residues. The J segment lost 4 bases and the V segment lost 0 bases, leaving 6 bases of the junction unmatched. As DNA, the CDR3 is TGTGCCAGCAGCGTAGAGACGGGAGGACGAGAGACCCAGTACTTC. Translating it yields CASSVETGGRETQYF.

This clonotype was found a few times. The chain employs TRBV12-3 or TRBV12-4 and TRBJ1-5; D call uncertain. V was pared by 1 base and J by 2 bases, with 9 bases between. CDR3 size: 15 residues. The CDR3 DNA reads TGTGCCAGCAGTTTAGGCTCCCTGCGCAATCAGCCCCAGCATTTT. Protein product: CASSLGSLRNQPQHF.

The chain is built from TRBV28 and TRBJ2-3, with a tentative D call TRBD2 (6 bases). The CDR3 sequence is 15 residues long. V was trimmed by 5 bases and J by 0 bases, leaving 12 bases between them. Germline V gene lookup returns CDR1 MDHEN and CDR2 SYDVKM. In DNA form, the CDR3 reads TGTGCCAGCAGTCCGGACTACCCTAGCACAGATACGCAGTATTTT. This sequence encodes CASSPDYPSTDTQYF.

In its sample, this clonotype was seen a few times. The chain employs TRBV28 and TRBJ2-3, with 7 bases lining up with TRBD1. The trim removed 5 bases at V and 5 bases at J, leaving 10 bases unmatched. CDR1 MDHEN and CDR2 SYDVKM come from the germline V gene. The CDR3 runs to 15 residues. The CDR3 DNA reads as TGTGCCAGCAGTCGATACCAGGGGGTGGAAGATACGCAGTATTTT. This codes for CASSRYQGVEDTQYF.

CDR3 nucleotide sequence: TGCGCCAGCAGCTCCGCACCGGCCGGGGAGCTGTTTTTT. This gives the protein CASSSAPAGELFF. This sequence joins TRBV5-1 and TRBJ2-2; no clear D. CDR1 and CDR2 from the germline V gene are SGHRS and YFSETQ. V was pared by 3 bases and J by 6 bases, with 9 bases between. CDR3 size: 13 residues. The complete variable domain, with remaining parts taken from reference TRBV5-1 and TRBJ2-2, reads KAGVTQTPRYLIKTRGQQVTLSCSPISGHRSVSWYQQTPGQGLQFLFEYFSETQRNKGNFPGRFSGRQFSNSRSEMNVSTLELGDSALYLCASSSAPAGELFFGEGSRLTVL.

This chain links TRBV28 with TRBJ2-1, with D perhaps TRBD2 (6 bases). Germline loops: CDR1 MDHEN, CDR2 SYDVKM. The length of the CDR3 is 16 residues. In DNA, the CDR3 is TGTGTCAGTTCCCCGGGTCCGGGACTCTCCCTCAATGAGCAGTTCTTC. Translating gives CVSSPGPGLSLNEQFF.